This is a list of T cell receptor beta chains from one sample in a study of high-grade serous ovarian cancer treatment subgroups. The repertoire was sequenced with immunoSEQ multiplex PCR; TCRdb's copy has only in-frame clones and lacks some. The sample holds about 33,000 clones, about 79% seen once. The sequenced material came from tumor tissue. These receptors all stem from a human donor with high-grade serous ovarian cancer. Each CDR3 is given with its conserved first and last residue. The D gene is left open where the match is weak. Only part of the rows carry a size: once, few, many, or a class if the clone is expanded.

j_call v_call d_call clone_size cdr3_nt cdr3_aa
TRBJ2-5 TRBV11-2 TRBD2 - TGTGCCAGCAGCTTGAGCGGGAGGGCCGAAAGGGAGACCCAGTACTTC CASSLSGRAERETQYF
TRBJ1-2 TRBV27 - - TGTGCCAGCAGTTTATCGGGGGGGCGCAGCTATGGCTACACCTTC CASSLSGGRSYGYTF
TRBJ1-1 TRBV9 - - TGTGCCAGCAGCGTAGACCCCAGGGGCGACACTGAAGCTTTCTTT CASSVDPRGDTEAFF
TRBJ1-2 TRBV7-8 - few TGTGCCAGCAGCTTAAACGGACGGTACTACACCTTC CASSLNGRYYTF
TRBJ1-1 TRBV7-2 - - TGTGCCAGCAGCTTACCCCGGGTCACTGAAGCTTTCTTT CASSLPRVTEAFF
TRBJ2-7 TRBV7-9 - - TGTGCCAGCAGCCCTAGTGCTCTTGGGGAAGAGCAGTACTTC CASSPSALGEEQYF
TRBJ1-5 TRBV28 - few TGTGCCAGCACCTCGGGGCAGGGGACGCAGCCCCAGCATTTT CASTSGQGTQPQHF
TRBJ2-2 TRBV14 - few TGTGCCAGCAGCCAAGTGGTAGGAGTCGGGGAGCTGTTTTTT CASSQVVGVGELFF
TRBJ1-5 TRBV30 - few TGTGCCTGGAGTAAGGGATTAGGTCAGCCCCAGCATTTT CAWSKGLGQPQHF
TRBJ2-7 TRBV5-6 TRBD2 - TGTGCCAGCAGCCGCCCTAGCGGGAGGGCCTTAAGCTCCTACGAGCAGTACTTC CASSRPSGRALSSYEQYF
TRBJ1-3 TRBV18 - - TGTGCCAGCTCTTTCACCACGGGGTCCGGAAACACCATATATTTT CASSFTTGSGNTIYF
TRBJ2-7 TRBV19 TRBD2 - TGTGCCAATAGTAGGGGCCTCGCGGGGGGAGAGCAGTACTTC CANSRGLAGGEQYF
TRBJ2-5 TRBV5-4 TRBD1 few TGTGCCAGCAGCTCCAATGACAGGGGCGAACGTGAGACCCAGTACTTC CASSSNDRGERETQYF
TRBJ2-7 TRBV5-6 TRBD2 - TGTGCCAGCAGCCCGGGACTACCTAACTACGAGCAGTACTTC CASSPGLPNYEQYF
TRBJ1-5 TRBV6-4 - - TGTGCCAGCAGTGAACAGCTCTCCTTTTGGCCCCAGCATTTT CASSEQLSFWPQHF
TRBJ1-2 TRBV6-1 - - TGTGCCAGCAGTGAAGCGGGGGACCGGGACCTCTTC CASSEAGDRDLF
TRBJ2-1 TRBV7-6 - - TGTGCCAGCAGCTTAGCTCGGGGGCTCTCCTACAATGAGCAGTTCTTC CASSLARGLSYNEQFF
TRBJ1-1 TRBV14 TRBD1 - TGTGCCAGCAGCCAAGACCCCATGGACAGGGAAAATGAAGCTTTCTTT CASSQDPMDRENEAFF
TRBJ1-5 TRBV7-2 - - TGTGCCAGCAGCCCCAGCAGGGAACAGCCCCAGCATTTT CASSPSREQPQHF
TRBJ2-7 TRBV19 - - TGTGCCAGTAGTAATCTGGGGGTCACCTACGAGCAGTACTTC CASSNLGVTYEQYF
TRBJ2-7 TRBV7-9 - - TGTGCCAGCAGTCCCGAGGGGAAGGCGTCCTACGAGCAGTACTTC CASSPEGKASYEQYF
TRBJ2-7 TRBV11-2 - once TGTGCCAGCAGCCCTCCGAGTGGGGGCTACGAGCAGTACTTC CASSPPSGGYEQYF
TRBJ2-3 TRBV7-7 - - TGTGCCAGCAGCCCCGCCCGCACAGATACGCAGTATTTT CASSPARTDTQYF
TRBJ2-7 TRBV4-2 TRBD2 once TGTGCCAGCAGCCCGCGACTAGCAGGCTACGAGCAGTACTTC CASSPRLAGYEQYF
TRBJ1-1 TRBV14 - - TGTGCCAGCAGCCCCAGGGTTTACGCTGAAGCTTTCTTT CASSPRVYAEAFF
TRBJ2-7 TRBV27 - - TGTGCCAGCAGCGACCTGACTAGAGGAAGCCACGAGCAGTACTTC CASSDLTRGSHEQYF
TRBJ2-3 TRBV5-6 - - TGTGCCAGCAGCTTGATAACAGGAACTAGCACAGATACGCAGTATTTT CASSLITGTSTDTQYF
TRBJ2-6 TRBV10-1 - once TGCGCCGTCAGCAGGGCCGGGGCCAACGTCCTGACTTTC CAVSRAGANVLTF
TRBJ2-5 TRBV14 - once TGTGCCAGCAGTCAACAGGGAGCGGAGACCCAGTACTTC CASSQQGAETQYF
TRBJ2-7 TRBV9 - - TGTGCCAGCAGTGAGACGGACAGCGACGAGCAGTACTTC CASSETDSDEQYF
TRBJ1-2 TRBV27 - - TGTGCCAGCAGTTGGGCAGTTAACTATGGCTACACCTTC CASSWAVNYGYTF
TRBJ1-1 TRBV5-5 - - TGTGCCAGCACCCCTGGGACGGGGAACACTGAAGCTTTCTTT CASTPGTGNTEAFF
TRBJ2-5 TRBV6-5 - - TGTGCCAGCAGTTACAAGACCCAGTACTTC CASSYKTQYF
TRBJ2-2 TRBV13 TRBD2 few TGTGCCAGCAGAACAATTAGCGGGAGGAGCACCGGGGAGCTGTTTTTT CASRTISGRSTGELFF
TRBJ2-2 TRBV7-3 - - TGTGCCAGCAGCTTATGGGCGGCGAACACCGGGGAGCTGTTTTTT CASSLWAANTGELFF
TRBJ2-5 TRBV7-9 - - TGTGCCAGCAGCTTATCCGGAGAGACCCAGTACTTC CASSLSGETQYF
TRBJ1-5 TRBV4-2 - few TGTGCCAGCAGCCCTGGGACGGCAGATAGCAATCAGCCCCAGCATTTT CASSPGTADSNQPQHF
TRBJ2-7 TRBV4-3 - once TGCGCCAGCAGCCAAGATGCTAGGAACTCCTACGAGCAGTACTTC CASSQDARNSYEQYF
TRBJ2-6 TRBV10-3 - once TGTGCCTACCTTTTTAGGCCGGTCTCTGGGGCCAACGTCCTGACTTTC CAYLFRPVSGANVLTF
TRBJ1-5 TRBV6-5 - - TGTGCCAGCAGTTACATAGGGGGGTATAAGCCCCAGCATTTT CASSYIGGYKPQHF
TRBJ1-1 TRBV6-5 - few TGTGCCAGCAACGAAGGGGAGCACACTGAAGCTTTCTTT CASNEGEHTEAFF
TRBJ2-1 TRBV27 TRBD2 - TGTGCCAGCAGTCCCCATTCCGCGGGACTAGCATCTCGCTCCTACAATGAGCAGTTCTTC CASSPHSAGLASRSYNEQFF
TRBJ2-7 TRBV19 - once TGTGCCAGTAGCCCCGATCAATCCGAGCAGTACTTC CASSPDQSEQYF
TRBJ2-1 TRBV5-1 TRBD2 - TGCGCCAGCAGCTCCCCGCCTAGCGGGAGATCGGATGAGCAGTTCTTC CASSSPPSGRSDEQFF